This T cell receptor (beta chain) was recorded in a study of T cell responses to AZD1222 COVID-19 vaccine. General study results and limits: Among vaccine-associated CD4 TCRs, coverage spanned spike, with dominance at 160-218 and 743-854. The peak T cell response came first, and repertoires were sampled only after it.

Investigators merged groups given second doses at roughly 4 or roughly 12 weeks. As to this clone: Its target is not known.

Profiled with immunoSEQ multiplex PCR; TCRdb holds only in-frame clones, not every one. The sample gives 70,000 to 95,000 clones, just over 85% of which show up once; 5.6% is in the top ten. This receptor was taken from an adult who received the AZD1222 COVID-19 vaccine. The sample was peripheral blood, taken 28 days after the second AZD1222 dose.

CDR3 protein: CASSEVGNEQYF. CDR3 sequence (DNA): TGCGCCAGCAGTGAAGTTGGGAACGAGCAGTACTTC. The genes are TRBV10-1 and TRBJ2-7; D not certain. This CDR3 comprises 12 residues. Germline V gene sequence: CDR1 WNHNN, CDR2 SYGVQD (reference sequence). The germline V and J ends were trimmed by 3 bases and 5 bases, with 8 bases remaining between them.